This T cell receptor (beta chain) originates from a study of metastatic and nonmetastatic thyroid tumors. Looking at the study overall: Malignant and benign thyroid patients had repertoires compared in peripheral blood and tumor or nodule tissue.

Patients had received no treatment of any kind before thyroid surgery. This clone was counted many times. No antigen is known for it. TCRdb re-called the PCR reads through MiXCR. The table shows around 15,000 clones, with roughly 24% occurring only once. This CDR3 region has 14 residues. J gave up 4 bases and V 5 bases, and 7 bases lay outside the gene matches. Germline CDR1 reads SEHNR; CDR2 reads FQNEAQ (reference sequence). Overall study results and limits: A significant increase in TCR beta diversity was reportedly seen in malignant thyroid tumors relative to benign nodules, in blood and tumor.

The source material was tumor tissue. This receptor was obtained from a male donor with papillary thyroid cancer or a benign thyroid nodule (not recorded which). Some clones in this sample may be carry-over from other donors' samples. This chain joins TRBV7-9 and TRBJ1-1, with TRBD1 matching 7 bases. CDR3 nucleotides: TGTGCCAGCAGCCAACAGGGGTGGGGCACTGAAGCTTTCTTT. Translation gives CASSQQGWGTEAFF.